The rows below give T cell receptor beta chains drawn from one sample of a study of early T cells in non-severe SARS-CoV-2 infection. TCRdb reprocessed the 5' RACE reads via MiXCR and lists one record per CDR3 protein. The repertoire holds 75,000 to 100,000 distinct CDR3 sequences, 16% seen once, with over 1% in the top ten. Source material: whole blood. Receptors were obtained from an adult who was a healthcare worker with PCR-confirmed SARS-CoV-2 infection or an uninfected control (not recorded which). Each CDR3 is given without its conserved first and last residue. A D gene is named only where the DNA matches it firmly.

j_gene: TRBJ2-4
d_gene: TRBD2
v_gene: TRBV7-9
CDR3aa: ASSRLGLAENIQY

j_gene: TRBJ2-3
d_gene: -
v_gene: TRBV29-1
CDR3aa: SVWGPIADTQY

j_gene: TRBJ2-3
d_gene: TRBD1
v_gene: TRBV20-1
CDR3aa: SARSSGQLTSTDTQY

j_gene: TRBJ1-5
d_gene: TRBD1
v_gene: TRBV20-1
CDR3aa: SAIRTGGIYSNQPQH

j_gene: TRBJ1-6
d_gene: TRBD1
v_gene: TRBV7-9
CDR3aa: ASSSDRGNSPLH

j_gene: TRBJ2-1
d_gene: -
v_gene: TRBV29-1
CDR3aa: SVDRKRVGYNEQF

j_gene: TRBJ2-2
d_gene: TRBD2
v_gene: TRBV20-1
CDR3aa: SARPGRSGELF

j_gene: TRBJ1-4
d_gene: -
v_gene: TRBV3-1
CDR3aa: ASSQTGTGEGEKLF

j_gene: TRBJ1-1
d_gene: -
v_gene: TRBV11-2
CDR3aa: ASSPKNTEAF

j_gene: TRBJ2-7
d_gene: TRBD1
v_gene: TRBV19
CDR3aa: ASSGGQAAGEQY

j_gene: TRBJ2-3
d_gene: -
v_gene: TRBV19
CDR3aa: ASSIQYSTDTQY

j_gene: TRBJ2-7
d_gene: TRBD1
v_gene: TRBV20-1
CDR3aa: SASDRGYSYEQY

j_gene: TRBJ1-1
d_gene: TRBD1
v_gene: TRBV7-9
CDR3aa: ASSLASGGTEAF

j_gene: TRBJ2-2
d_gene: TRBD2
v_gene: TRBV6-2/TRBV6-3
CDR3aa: ASSTLAGVSTGELF

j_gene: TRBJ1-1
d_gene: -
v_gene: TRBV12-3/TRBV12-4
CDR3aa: ASSQGRMNTEAF

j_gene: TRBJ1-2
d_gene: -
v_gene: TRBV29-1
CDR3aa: SVEDRAYGYT

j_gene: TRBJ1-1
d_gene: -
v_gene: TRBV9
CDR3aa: ASSFIRVEETEAF

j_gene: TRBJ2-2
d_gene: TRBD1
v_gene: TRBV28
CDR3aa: ASSPGGTGVTGELF

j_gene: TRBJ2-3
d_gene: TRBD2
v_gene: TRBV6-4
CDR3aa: ASIRTSGDHPDTQY

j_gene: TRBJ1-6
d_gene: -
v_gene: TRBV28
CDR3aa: ASSLFLGKNSPLH

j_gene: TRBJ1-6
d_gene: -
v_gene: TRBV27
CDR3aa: ASGYSPLH

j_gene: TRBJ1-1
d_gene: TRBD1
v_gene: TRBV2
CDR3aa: ASRGPKRVEEAF